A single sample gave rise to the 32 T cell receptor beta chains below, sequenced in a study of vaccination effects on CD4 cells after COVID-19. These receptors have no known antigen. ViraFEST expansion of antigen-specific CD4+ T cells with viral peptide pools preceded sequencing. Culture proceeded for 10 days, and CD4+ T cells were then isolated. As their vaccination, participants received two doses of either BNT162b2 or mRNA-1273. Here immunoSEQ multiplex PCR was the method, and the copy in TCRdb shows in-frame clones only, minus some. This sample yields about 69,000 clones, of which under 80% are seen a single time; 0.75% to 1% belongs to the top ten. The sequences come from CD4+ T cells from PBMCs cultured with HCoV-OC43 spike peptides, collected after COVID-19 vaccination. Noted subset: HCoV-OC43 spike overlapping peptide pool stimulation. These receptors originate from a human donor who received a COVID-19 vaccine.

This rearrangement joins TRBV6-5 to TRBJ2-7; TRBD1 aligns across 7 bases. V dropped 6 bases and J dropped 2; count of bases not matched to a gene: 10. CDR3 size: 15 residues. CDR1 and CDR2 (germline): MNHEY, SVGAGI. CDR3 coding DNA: TGTGCCAGCAGCCTCAACCCGGGACAGCCCTACGAGCAGTACGTC. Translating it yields CASSLNPGQPYEQYV.

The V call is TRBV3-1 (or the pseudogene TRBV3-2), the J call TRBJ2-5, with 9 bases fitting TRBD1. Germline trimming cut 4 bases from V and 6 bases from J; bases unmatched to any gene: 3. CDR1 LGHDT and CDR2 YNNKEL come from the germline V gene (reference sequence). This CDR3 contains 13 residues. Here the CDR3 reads CASSPGQGKTQYF. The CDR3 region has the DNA TGTGCCAGCAGCCCGGGACAGGGAAAGACCCAGTACTTC.

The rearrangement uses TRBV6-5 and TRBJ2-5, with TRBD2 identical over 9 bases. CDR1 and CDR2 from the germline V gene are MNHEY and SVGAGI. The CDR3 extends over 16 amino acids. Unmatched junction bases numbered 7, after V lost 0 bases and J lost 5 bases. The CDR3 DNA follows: TGTGCCAGCAGTTACTCAGTTATGGGGACTAGCGAGACCCAGTACTTC. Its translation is CASSYSVMGTSETQYF.

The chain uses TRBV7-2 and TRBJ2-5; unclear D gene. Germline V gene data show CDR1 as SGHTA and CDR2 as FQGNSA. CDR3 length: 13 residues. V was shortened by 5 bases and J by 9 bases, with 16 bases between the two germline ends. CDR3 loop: CASSAEGLGAQYF. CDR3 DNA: TGTGCCAGCAGCGCCGAAGGGTTGGGTGCCCAGTACTTC.

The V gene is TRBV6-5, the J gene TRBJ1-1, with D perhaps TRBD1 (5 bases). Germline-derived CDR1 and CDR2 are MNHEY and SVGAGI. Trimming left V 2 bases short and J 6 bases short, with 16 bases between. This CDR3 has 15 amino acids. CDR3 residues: CASSYDRGFFAEAFF. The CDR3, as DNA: TGTGCCAGCAGTTACGACCGGGGGTTTTTTGCTGAAGCTTTCTTT.

The DNA for the CDR3 is TGTGCCACCAGTGACTCTTTACGGGCCCAGACCCAGTACTTC. This sequence encodes CATSDSLRAQTQYF. V usage is TRBV24-1 and J usage is TRBJ2-5; D call uncertain. Germline-derived CDR1 and CDR2 are KGHDR and SFDVKD. V gave up 4 bases and J gave up 6 bases, with 14 bases separating them. The CDR3 is 14 amino acids.

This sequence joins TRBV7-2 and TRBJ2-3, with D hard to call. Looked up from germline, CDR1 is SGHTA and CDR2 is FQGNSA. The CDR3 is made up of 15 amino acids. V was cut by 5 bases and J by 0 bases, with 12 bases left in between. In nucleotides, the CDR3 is TGTGCCAGCAGCCTAATGGGTGTTAGCACAGATACGCAGTATTTT. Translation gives CASSLMGVSTDTQYF.

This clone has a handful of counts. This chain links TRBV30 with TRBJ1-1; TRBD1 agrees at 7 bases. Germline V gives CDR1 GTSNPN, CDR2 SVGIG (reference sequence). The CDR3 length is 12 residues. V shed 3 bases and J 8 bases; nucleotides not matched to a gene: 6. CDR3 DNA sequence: TGTGCCTGGAGCAGGGGGGTGGGGGAAGCTTTCTTT. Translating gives CAWSRGVGEAFF. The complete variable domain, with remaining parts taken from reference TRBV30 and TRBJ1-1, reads SQTIHQWPATLVQPVGSPLSLECTVEGTSNPNLYWYRQAAGRGLQLLFYSVGIGQISSEVPQNLSASRPQDRQFILSSKKLLLSDSGFYLCAWSRGVGEAFFGQGTRLTVV.

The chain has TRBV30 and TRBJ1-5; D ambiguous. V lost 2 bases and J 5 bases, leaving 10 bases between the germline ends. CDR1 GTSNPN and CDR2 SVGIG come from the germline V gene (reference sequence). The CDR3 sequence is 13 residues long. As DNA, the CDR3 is TGTGCCTGGAGTCGTAAACCAGATCAGCCCCAGCATTTT. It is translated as CAWSRKPDQPQHF.

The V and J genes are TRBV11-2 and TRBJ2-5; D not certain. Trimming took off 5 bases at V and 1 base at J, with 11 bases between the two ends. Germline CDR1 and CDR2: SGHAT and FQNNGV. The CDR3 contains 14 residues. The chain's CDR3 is CASSLHLPQETQYF. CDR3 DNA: TGTGCCAGCAGCCTACACCTGCCCCAAGAGACCCAGTACTTC.

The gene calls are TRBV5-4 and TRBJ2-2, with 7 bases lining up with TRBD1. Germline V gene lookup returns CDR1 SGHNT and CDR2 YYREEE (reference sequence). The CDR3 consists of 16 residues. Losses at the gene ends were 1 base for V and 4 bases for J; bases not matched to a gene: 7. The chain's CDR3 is CASSLSQGFGTGELFF. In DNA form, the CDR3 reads TGTGCCAGCAGCTTGTCACAGGGGTTTGGCACCGGGGAGCTGTTTTTT.

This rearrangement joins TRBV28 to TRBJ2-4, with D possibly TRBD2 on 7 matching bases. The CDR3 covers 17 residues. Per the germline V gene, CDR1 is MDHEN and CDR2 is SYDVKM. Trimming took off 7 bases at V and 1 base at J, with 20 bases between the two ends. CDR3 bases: TGTGCCAGCACCTTTGGAAAGAGGGGGGGCGCCAAAAACATTCAGTACTTC. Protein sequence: CASTFGKRGGAKNIQYF. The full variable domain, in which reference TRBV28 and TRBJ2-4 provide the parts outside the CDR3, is DVKVTQSSRYLVKRTGEKVFLECVQDMDHENMFWYRQDPGLGLRLIYFSYDVKMKEKGDIPEGYSVSREKKERFSLILESASTNQTSMYLCASTFGKRGGAKNIQYFGAGTRLSVL.

The CDR3 nucleotides are TGTGCCACCAGTGATGGGAAGACTAGCGGGGGGCACAATGAGCAGTTCTTC. Translating gives CATSDGKTSGGHNEQFF. The chain is built from TRBV24-1 and TRBJ2-1, with 13 positions matching TRBD2. Germline V gene sequence: CDR1 KGHDR, CDR2 SFDVKD. This CDR3 spans 17 amino acids. J lost 5 bases, V lost 3 bases, and 6 bases had no gene match.

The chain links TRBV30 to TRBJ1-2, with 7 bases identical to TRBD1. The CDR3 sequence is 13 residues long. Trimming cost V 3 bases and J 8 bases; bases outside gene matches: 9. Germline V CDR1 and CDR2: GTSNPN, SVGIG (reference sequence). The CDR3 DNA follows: TGTGCCTGGAGGCTCCAGGGGGAGGGAGGCTACACCTTC. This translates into CAWRLQGEGGYTF.

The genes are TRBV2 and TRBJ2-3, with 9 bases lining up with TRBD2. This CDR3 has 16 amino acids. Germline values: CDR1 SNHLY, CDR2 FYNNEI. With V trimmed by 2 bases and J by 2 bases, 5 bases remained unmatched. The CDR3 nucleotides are TGTGCCAGCAGTGAATGGGGCGGGGGGGCCACAGATACGCAGTATTTT. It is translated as CASSEWGGGATDTQYF.

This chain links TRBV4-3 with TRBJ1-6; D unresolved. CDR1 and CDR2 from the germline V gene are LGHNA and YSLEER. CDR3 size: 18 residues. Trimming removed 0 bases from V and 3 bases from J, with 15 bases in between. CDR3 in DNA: TGCGCCAGCAGCCAAGATCCCTCCGTCCCGGGCTATAATTCACCCCTCCACTTT. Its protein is CASSQDPSVPGYNSPLHF.

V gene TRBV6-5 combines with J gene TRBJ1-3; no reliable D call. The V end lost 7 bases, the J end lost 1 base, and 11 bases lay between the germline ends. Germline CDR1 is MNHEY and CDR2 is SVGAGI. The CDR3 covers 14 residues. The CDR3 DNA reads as TGTGCCAGCATGGGGTGGGGATCTGGAAACACCATATATTTT. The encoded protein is CASMGWGSGNTIYF.

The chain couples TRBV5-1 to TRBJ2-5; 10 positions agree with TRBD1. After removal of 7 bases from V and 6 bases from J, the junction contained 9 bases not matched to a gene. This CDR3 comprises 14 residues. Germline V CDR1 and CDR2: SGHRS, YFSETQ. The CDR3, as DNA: TGCGCCAGCCTACCGACAGGGGGCTCGAAGACCCAGTACTTC. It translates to CASLPTGGSKTQYF. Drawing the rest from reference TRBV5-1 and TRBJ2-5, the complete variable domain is KAGVTQTPRYLIKTRGQQVTLSCSPISGHRSVSWYQQTPGQGLQFLFEYFSETQRNKGNFPGRFSGRQFSNSRSEMNVSTLELGDSALYLCASLPTGGSKTQYFGPGTRLLVL.

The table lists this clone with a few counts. CDR3 sequence (DNA): TGTGCCAGCAGCCAAGGGGCAGCCGGGGAGCTGTTTTTT. It codes for CASSQGAAGELFF. The chain carries TRBV3-1 (or the pseudogene TRBV3-2) and TRBJ2-2; unclear D gene. CDR1 and CDR2 (germline): LGHDT, YNNKEL (reference sequence). The CDR3 spans 13 residues. Between the trimmed V and J ends, which lost 1 base and 6 bases, there was a span of 6 bases.

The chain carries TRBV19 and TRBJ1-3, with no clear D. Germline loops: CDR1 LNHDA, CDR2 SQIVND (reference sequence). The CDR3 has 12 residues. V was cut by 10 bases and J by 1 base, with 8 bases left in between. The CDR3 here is CATQPSGNTIYF. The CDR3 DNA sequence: TGTGCCACCCAACCGTCTGGAAACACCATATATTTT.

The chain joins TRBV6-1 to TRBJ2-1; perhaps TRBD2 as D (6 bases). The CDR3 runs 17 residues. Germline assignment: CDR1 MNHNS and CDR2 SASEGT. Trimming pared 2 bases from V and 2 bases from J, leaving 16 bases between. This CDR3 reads CASSEMIWGGPYNEQFF. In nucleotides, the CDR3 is TGTGCCAGCAGTGAAATGATATGGGGAGGTCCCTACAATGAGCAGTTCTTC.

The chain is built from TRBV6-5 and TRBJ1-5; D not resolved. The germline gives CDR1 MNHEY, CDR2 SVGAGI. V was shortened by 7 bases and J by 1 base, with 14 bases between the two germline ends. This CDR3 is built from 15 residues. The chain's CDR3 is CASTMYPGSNQPQHF. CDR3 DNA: TGTGCCAGCACCATGTACCCGGGGAGCAATCAGCCCCAGCATTTT.

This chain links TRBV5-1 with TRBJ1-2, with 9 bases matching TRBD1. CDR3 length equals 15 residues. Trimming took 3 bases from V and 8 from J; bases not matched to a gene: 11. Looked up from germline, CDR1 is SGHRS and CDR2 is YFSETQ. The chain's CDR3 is CASSWTPGQGVGYTF. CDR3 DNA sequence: TGCGCCAGCAGCTGGACCCCGGGACAGGGAGTGGGCTACACCTTC.

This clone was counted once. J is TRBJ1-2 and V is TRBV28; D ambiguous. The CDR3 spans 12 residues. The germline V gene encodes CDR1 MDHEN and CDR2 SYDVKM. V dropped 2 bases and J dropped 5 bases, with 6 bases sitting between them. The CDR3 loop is CASSLAGYGYTF. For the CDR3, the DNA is TGTGCCAGCAGTTTAGCAGGATATGGCTACACCTTC.

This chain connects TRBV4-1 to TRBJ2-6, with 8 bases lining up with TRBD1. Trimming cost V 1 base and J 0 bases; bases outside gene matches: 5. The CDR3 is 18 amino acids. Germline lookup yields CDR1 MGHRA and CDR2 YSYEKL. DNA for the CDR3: TGCGCCAGCAGCCAAGGAGGACAGGGCTCCTCTGGGGCCAACGTCCTGACTTTC. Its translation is CASSQGGQGSSGANVLTF.

CDR3 in amino acids: CASSENRNTEAFF. The CDR3 nucleotides read TGCGCCAGCAGTGAAAACAGGAACACTGAAGCTTTCTTT. V is TRBV10-1 and J is TRBJ1-1; D is ambiguous. The germline gives CDR1 WNHNN, CDR2 SYGVQD (reference sequence). This CDR3 has 13 amino acids. The V end was cut by 3 bases, the J end by 1 base, with 6 bases between.

This CDR3 is CASSQDGVADTQYF. CDR3 in DNA: TGTGCCAGCAGCCAAGATGGGGTGGCAGATACGCAGTATTTT. V gene TRBV3-1 (or the pseudogene TRBV3-2) combines with J gene TRBJ2-3; D is uncertain. The V end was cut by 0 bases, the J end by 4 bases, with 8 bases between. The CDR3 spans 14 residues. The germline V gene has CDR1 LGHDT and CDR2 YNNKEL (reference sequence).

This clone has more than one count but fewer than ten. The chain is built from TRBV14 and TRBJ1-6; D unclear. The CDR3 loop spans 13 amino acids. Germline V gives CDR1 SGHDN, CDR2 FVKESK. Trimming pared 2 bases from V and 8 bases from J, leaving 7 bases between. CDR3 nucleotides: TGTGCCAGCAGCCAATTGACCTATTCACCCCTCCACTTT. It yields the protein CASSQLTYSPLHF.

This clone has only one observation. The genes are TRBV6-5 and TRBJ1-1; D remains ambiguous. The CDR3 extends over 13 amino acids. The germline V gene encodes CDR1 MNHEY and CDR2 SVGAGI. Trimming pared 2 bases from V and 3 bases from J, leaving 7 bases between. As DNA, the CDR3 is TGTGCCAGCAGTTACGCGAGCTACACTGAAGCTTTCTTT. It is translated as CASSYASYTEAFF.

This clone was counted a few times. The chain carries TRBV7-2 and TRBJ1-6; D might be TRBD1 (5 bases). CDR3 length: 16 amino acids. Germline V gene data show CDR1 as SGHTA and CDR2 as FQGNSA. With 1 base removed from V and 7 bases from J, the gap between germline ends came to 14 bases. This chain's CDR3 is CASSLGPRGLNSPLHF. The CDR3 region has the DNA TGTGCCAGCAGCTTAGGCCCCCGGGGGTTGAATTCACCCCTCCACTTT.

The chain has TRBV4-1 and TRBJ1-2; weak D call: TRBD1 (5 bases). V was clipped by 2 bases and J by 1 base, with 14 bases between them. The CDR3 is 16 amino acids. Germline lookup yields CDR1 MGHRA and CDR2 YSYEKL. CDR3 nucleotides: TGCGCCAGCAGCCAATTAAGGGGCAGCTATAACTATGGCTACACCTTC. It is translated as CASSQLRGSYNYGYTF.

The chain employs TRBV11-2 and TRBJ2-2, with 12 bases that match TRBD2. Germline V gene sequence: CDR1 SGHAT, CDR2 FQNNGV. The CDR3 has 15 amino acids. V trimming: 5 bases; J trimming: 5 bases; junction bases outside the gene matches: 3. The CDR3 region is CASSLTSGGTGELFF. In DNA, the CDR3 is TGTGCCAGCAGCCTCACTAGCGGGGGGACCGGGGAGCTGTTTTTT.